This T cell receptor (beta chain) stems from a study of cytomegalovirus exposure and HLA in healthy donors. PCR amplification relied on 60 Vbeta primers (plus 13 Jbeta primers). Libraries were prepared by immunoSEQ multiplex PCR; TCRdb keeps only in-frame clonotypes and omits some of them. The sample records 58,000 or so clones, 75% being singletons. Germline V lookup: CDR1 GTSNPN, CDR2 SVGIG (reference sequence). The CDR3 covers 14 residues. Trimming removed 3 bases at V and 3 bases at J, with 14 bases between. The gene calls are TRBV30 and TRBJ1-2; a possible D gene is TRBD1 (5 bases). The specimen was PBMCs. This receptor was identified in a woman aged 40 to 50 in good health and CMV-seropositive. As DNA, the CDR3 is TGTGCCTGGAGGACCCCTGGGGGGGACTATGGCTACACCTTC. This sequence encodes CAWRTPGGDYGYTF. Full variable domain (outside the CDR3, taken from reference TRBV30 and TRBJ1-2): SQTIHQWPATLVQPVGSPLSLECTVEGTSNPNLYWYRQAAGRGLQLLFYSVGIGQISSEVPQNLSASRPQDRQFILSSKKLLLSDSGFYLCAWRTPGGDYGYTFGSGTRLTVV.